The 7 T cell receptor beta chains below all came from one sample that was sequenced in a study of response to subunit inactivated influenza vaccine. One entry per CDR3 protein results from TCRdb running MiXCR on the RT-PCR reads. The sample gives under 800,000 distinct CDR3 sequences, 11% to 15% of which show up once; less than 9% is in the top ten. The sequenced sample was PBMCs from blood, obtained roughly 2 weeks before vaccination. Every receptor here comes from a man over 45 who received an inactivated influenza vaccine.

The rearrangement links TRBV7-9 to TRBJ2-5; no clear D. V shed 5 bases and J shed 0 bases, with 10 bases lying between them. Germline V CDR1 and CDR2: SEHNR, FQNEAQ (reference sequence). The CDR3 contains 14 residues. Written as DNA, the CDR3 is TGTGCCAGCAGCCTATCAATTTACCAAGAGACCCAGTACTTC. It translates to CASSLSIYQETQYF.

This clonotype was seen a handful of times. The J gene is TRBJ2-5, the V gene TRBV7-9, with 8 bases that match TRBD2. V trimming: 1 base; J trimming: 0 bases; junction bases outside the gene matches: 1. CDR1 and CDR2 (germline): SEHNR, FQNEAQ (reference sequence). The CDR3 is made up of 15 amino acids. CDR3 in amino acids: CASSLVTSDQETQYF. DNA of the CDR3: TGTGCCAGCAGCTTAGTGACTAGCGACCAAGAGACCCAGTACTTC.

This chain joins TRBV5-1 and TRBJ2-5, with TRBD2 identical over 12 bases. CDR1 is SGHRS, CDR2 YFSETQ, per germline. J lost 2 bases, V lost 7 bases, and 6 bases had no gene match. This CDR3 is built from 15 residues. The CDR3 sequence: CASLTGLAGQETQYF. The CDR3 coding sequence is TGCGCCAGCTTAACAGGACTAGCGGGGCAAGAGACCCAGTACTTC. The complete variable domain, with remaining parts taken from reference TRBV5-1 and TRBJ2-5, reads KAGVTQTPRYLIKTRGQQVTLSCSPISGHRSVSWYQQTPGQGLQFLFEYFSETQRNKGNFPGRFSGRQFSNSRSEMNVSTLELGDSALYLCASLTGLAGQETQYFGPGTRLLVL.

This clonotype was recorded many times. The rearrangement links TRBV12-3 or TRBV12-4 to TRBJ2-1; tentative D call: TRBD1 (6 bases). Trimming left V 3 bases short and J 9 bases short, with 18 bases between. The CDR3 has 15 amino acids. The CDR3 protein is CASSFARTRGGEQFF. CDR3 nucleotide sequence: TGTGCCAGCAGTTTTGCCAGGACGCGAGGGGGTGAGCAGTTCTTC.

This chain uses TRBV4-3 with TRBJ2-3, with 8 nucleotides matching TRBD2. Trimming cost V 3 bases and J 3 bases; bases outside gene matches: 11. This CDR3 is 17 amino acids long. Germline V gene sequence: CDR1 LGHNA, CDR2 YSLEER. DNA for the CDR3: TGCGCCAGCAGCCATAAAGCAGCGGGGGCTTTTACAGATACGCAGTATTTT. This sequence encodes CASSHKAAGAFTDTQYF.

The chain carries TRBV30 and TRBJ2-6; D is uncertain. Germline-derived CDR1 and CDR2 are GTSNPN and SVGIG (reference sequence). V gave up 0 bases and J gave up 1 base, with 7 bases separating them. This CDR3 region has 15 residues. The DNA of the CDR3 is TGTGCCTGGAGTGTACGACGGTCTGGGGCCAACGTCCTGACTTTC. Its translation: CAWSVRRSGANVLTF.

The chain couples TRBV16 to TRBJ2-1; unclear D gene. Trimming took 6 bases from V and 9 from J, leaving 15 bases between them. Germline lookup yields CDR1 KGHSY and CDR2 FQNENV. There are 13 residues in the CDR3. In DNA form, the CDR3 reads TGTGCCAGCAGTCCTACGGTCATAGGTGAGCAGTTCTTC. This gives the protein CASSPTVIGEQFF.